This TCR beta chain derives from a study of CD8+CD57+ T cells in acquired aplastic anemia. About the research overall: CD4+ and CD8+ cells, once sorted, gave DNA averaging about 3 ug. Overall study results and limits: Controls and patients did not differ significantly in CD8+ Simpson's diversity.

Patients sequenced had flow cytometry evidence of CD8+CD57+ cell expansion. This clonotype was seen ten or more times. Its antigen is not identified. Genomic DNA served as template for TCR beta VDJ and CDR3 profiling. Each CDR3 protein gets one entry after TCRdb re-called the reads with MiXCR. Here the sample spans about 160,000 distinct CDR3 sequences, less than 60% being singletons. The CDR3 is made up of 15 amino acids. Unmatched junction bases numbered 4, after V lost 4 bases and J lost 5 bases. CDR1 is KGHDR, CDR2 SFDVKD, per germline. This clonotype was obtained from a human donor with aplastic anemia. The V gene is TRBV24-1, the J gene TRBJ2-3, with TRBD2 matching 11 bases. Sequences were obtained from sorted CD4+, CD8+, or CD8+CD57+ T cells (not recorded which) from PBMCs. CDR3 bases: TGTGCCACCAGTGACCCTGGACTAGCGGGAGATACGCAGTATTTT. Its translation: CATSDPGLAGDTQYF.